This TCR beta chain was captured in a study of T cell responses to AZD1222 COVID-19 vaccine. Study-wide results and limits: White British people made up most donors, females outnumbered males, and clonal diversity was possibly underestimated. Close to half of spike-specific TCRs reportedly recognize unmutated variant regions. Spike-specific TCR breadth and depth grew following two AZD1222 doses. Researchers took repertoire samples only after the peak T cell response had come.

Germline lookup yields CDR1 MGHRA and CDR2 YSYEKL. The CDR3 runs to 16 residues. J lost 3 bases, V lost 2 bases, and 6 bases had no gene match. Assay used: immunoSEQ multiplex PCR; TCRdb lists only in-frame clones, some missing. The table lists some 170,000 clones, under 95% of them singletons. Regarding this clone: What it recognizes is unknown.

The receptor was isolated from an adult in good health. Material: peripheral blood, obtained on day 0 of MenACWY control vaccination. The chain uses TRBV4-1 and TRBJ1-3, with 8 bases matching TRBD1. CDR3 loop: CASSQFDRGYGNTIYF. CDR3 DNA: TGCGCCAGCAGCCAATTCGACAGGGGATATGGAAACACCATATATTTT.